One sample yielded the 19 T cell receptor beta chains listed below, sequenced in a study of blood T cell repertoires in COVID-19. Clones were sequenced by immunoSEQ multiplex PCR, and TCRdb holds only the in-frame ones, with some missing. The sample lists around 130,000 clones; about 90% were seen once. Input material: peripheral blood. These receptors were obtained from a woman between 45 and 65 years old who had recovered from COVID-19.

DNA for the CDR3: TGTGCCACCAGCAGGACAAGACAGGGCGATTTCGGTCAGCCCCAGCATTTT. Translating gives CATSRTRQGDFGQPQHF. The chain joins TRBV15 to TRBJ1-5, with TRBD1 matching over 7 bases. CDR1 is LNHNV and CDR2 is YYDKDF in the germline V gene (reference sequence). The CDR3 covers 17 residues. After removal of 3 bases from V and 6 bases from J, the junction contained 14 bases not matched to a gene.

The chain couples TRBV28 to TRBJ1-5; D is unresolved. Germline V CDR1 and CDR2: MDHEN, SYDVKM. V shed 5 bases and J shed 9 bases, with 11 bases lying between them. The CDR3 has 12 amino acids. CDR3 in DNA: TGTGCCAGCAGTCCCCCCGAGTTGCCCCAGCATTTT. Translated: CASSPPELPQHF.

This chain joins TRBV6-5 and TRBJ2-3; weak D call: TRBD2 (5 bases). Germline-derived CDR1 and CDR2 are MNHEY and SVGAGI. V dropped 6 bases and J dropped 3 bases, with 16 bases sitting between them. The CDR3 extends over 15 amino acids. The CDR3 DNA follows: TGTGCCAGCAGAGGTAGCGCCGTGTCGACAGATACGCAGTATTTT. It specifies CASRGSAVSTDTQYF.

This clone showed up just a few times. The gene calls are TRBV6-5 and TRBJ2-2; TRBD1 agrees at 7 bases. This CDR3 has 15 residues. Germline V lookup: CDR1 MNHEY, CDR2 SVGAGI. V shed 7 bases, J shed 6 bases, and the junction held 11 bases outside the gene matches. CDR3: CASKQQGILAGELFF. The CDR3 DNA sequence: TGTGCCAGCAAACAACAGGGGATTCTGGCCGGGGAGCTGTTTTTT.

The chain recombines TRBV27 with TRBJ2-7; 7 bases are shared with TRBD1. Per the germline V gene, CDR1 is MNHEY and CDR2 is SMNVEV (reference sequence). The CDR3 covers 14 residues. Losses at the gene ends were 11 bases for V and 0 bases for J; bases not matched to a gene: 10. The CDR3 sequence: CAVSRGQYSYEQYF. For the CDR3, the DNA is TGTGCCGTGTCTCGGGGACAGTACTCCTACGAGCAGTACTTC.

The rearrangement links TRBV7-9 to TRBJ2-3; 14 positions agree with TRBD2. This CDR3 comprises 16 residues. Germline assignment: CDR1 SEHNR and CDR2 FQNEAQ (reference sequence). The trim removed 5 bases at V and 4 bases at J, leaving 5 bases unmatched. CDR3 loop: CASSTGTSGSADTQYF. CDR3 DNA: TGTGCCAGCAGCACCGGGACTAGCGGGAGTGCAGATACGCAGTATTTT. Full variable domain (outside the CDR3, taken from reference TRBV7-9 and TRBJ2-3): DTGVSQNPRHKITKRGQNVTFRCDPISEHNRLYWYRQTLGQGPEFLTYFQNEAQLEKSRLLSDRFSAERPKGSFSTLEIQRTEQGDSAMYLCASSTGTSGSADTQYFGPGTRLTVL.

A few counts support this clone. The V and J genes are TRBV5-1 and TRBJ2-5; 7 bases agree with TRBD2. V shed 4 bases, J shed 4 bases, and the junction held 7 bases outside the gene matches. Per the germline V gene, CDR1 is SGHRS and CDR2 is YFSETQ. The CDR3 extends over 14 amino acids. CDR3 sequence reads: CASSPLLARETQYF. The CDR3 coding sequence is TGCGCCAGCAGCCCCCTACTAGCGAGAGAGACCCAGTACTTC. Full variable domain (missing parts from reference TRBV5-1 and TRBJ2-5): KAGVTQTPRYLIKTRGQQVTLSCSPISGHRSVSWYQQTPGQGLQFLFEYFSETQRNKGNFPGRFSGRQFSNSRSEMNVSTLELGDSALYLCASSPLLARETQYFGPGTRLLVL.

The chain employs TRBV2 and TRBJ2-2, with D unresolved. This CDR3 region has 14 residues. The germline CDR1 and CDR2 sequences are SNHLY and FYNNEI. Deletions cut 6 bases from V and 3 bases from J, with 11 bases between. The CDR3 region has the DNA TGTGCCAGCAGCGTCACCCGGTACACCGGGGAGCTGTTTTTT. The encoded protein is CASSVTRYTGELFF.

V and J are TRBV12-5 and TRBJ2-7; 7 bases agree with TRBD1. The length of the CDR3 is 16 residues. J lost 5 bases, V lost 0 bases, and 10 bases had no gene match. Germline CDR1 is LGHNT and CDR2 is FRNRAP. The DNA for the CDR3 is TGTGCTAGTGGTTTGGTAGATCCAAGGGACAGCAACGAGCAGTACTTC. This sequence encodes CASGLVDPRDSNEQYF.

This sequence joins TRBV27 and TRBJ1-4, with 8 bases matching TRBD1. Trimming took 4 bases from V and 7 from J; bases not matched to a gene: 5. The CDR3 spans 14 residues. From germline, CDR1 is MNHEY and CDR2 SMNVEV (reference sequence). DNA for the CDR3: TGTGCCAGCAGTTCGGCAGGGGGCTTTGAAAAACTGTTTTTT. Translating it yields CASSSAGGFEKLFF. Variable domain in full (rest from reference TRBV27 and TRBJ1-4): EAQVTQNPRYLITVTGKKLTVTCSQNMNHEYMSWYRQDPGLGLRQIYYSMNVEVTDKGDVPEGYKVSRKEKRNFPLILESPSPNQTSLYFCASSSAGGFEKLFFGSGTQLSVL.

The gene calls are TRBV11-3 and TRBJ2-7, with D possibly matching TRBD2 (7 bases). The germline gives CDR1 SGHNT, CDR2 YENEEA. The CDR3 sequence is 13 residues long. The V end was cut by 5 bases, the J end by 7 bases, with 15 bases between. DNA for the CDR3: TGTGCCAGCAGCCCACACGGGGGGCGGGAGCAGTACTTC. Its protein is CASSPHGGREQYF. Combining the CDR3 with reference TRBV11-3 and TRBJ2-7 gives the whole variable domain EAGVVQSPRYKIIEKKQPVAFWCNPISGHNTLYWYLQNLGQGPELLIRYENEEAVDDSQLPKDRFSAERLKGVDSTLKIQPAELGDSAVYLCASSPHGGREQYFGPGTRLTVT.

The rearrangement links TRBV7-2 to TRBJ2-7; the match to TRBD1 covers 7 bases. With 1 base clipped from V and 1 base from J, the junction kept 7 bases outside the gene matches. There are 16 residues in the CDR3. Germline loops: CDR1 SGHTA, CDR2 FQGNSA. CDR3 DNA: TGTGCCAGCAGCTTAGGAGGTAACAGGGGATCCTACGAGCAGTACTTC. This codes for CASSLGGNRGSYEQYF.

The chain uses TRBV7-2 and TRBJ2-2; D is undetermined. CDR1 is SGHTA and CDR2 is FQGNSA in the germline V gene. The CDR3 is made up of 13 amino acids. V shed 5 bases and J shed 6 bases, with 10 bases lying between them. This chain's CDR3 is CASSPWSAGELFF. The CDR3 nucleotides are TGTGCCAGCAGCCCCTGGTCGGCCGGGGAGCTGTTTTTT.

The V call is TRBV2, the J call TRBJ2-1; tentative D call: TRBD2 (6 bases). The germline gives CDR1 SNHLY, CDR2 FYNNEI. The V end was cut by 5 bases, the J end by 8 bases, with 13 bases between. The CDR3 has 13 amino acids. The CDR3 sequence is CASSQTSLHEQFF. CDR3 coding DNA: TGTGCCAGCAGTCAGACTAGTCTCCATGAGCAGTTCTTC.

With respect to this clone: The germline gene is not matched at one end of the junction; a read error may be the cause. This chain joins TRBV24-1 and TRBJ1-1; D is possibly TRBD1 (6 bases). Germline V lookup: CDR1 KGHDR, CDR2 SFDVKD. There are 14 residues in the CDR3. The CDR3 loop is CATRDSRGSTEAFF. For the CDR3, the DNA is TGTGCCACCAGGGATTCCAGGGGAAGCACTGAAGCTTTCTTT.

V usage is TRBV19 and J usage is TRBJ1-2; D is uncertain. Trimming removed 3 bases from V and 5 bases from J, with 13 bases in between. Germline V CDR1 and CDR2: LNHDA, SQIVND (reference sequence). CDR3 length equals 14 residues. The CDR3 loop reads CASSIRSQIYGYTF. The DNA of the CDR3 is TGTGCCAGTAGTATCAGGTCACAGATTTATGGCTACACCTTC.

The count of this clone is one. V usage is TRBV4-1 and J usage is TRBJ2-2; 7 nucleotides match TRBD1. The CDR3 sequence is 15 residues long. The junction had 2 bases not matched to a gene; V was cut back by 4 bases and J by 0 bases. Germline-derived CDR1 and CDR2 are MGHRA and YSYEKL. The CDR3 sequence: CASSRGTANTGELFF. DNA for the CDR3: TGCGCCAGCAGCCGGGGGACAGCGAACACCGGGGAGCTGTTTTTT.

DNA of the CDR3: TGTGCCAGCAGCCCCTGGACAGGCTATGGCTACACCTTC. It specifies CASSPWTGYGYTF. V usage is TRBV5-6 and J usage is TRBJ1-2, with 7 bases identical to TRBD1. V lost 4 bases and J lost 4; bases outside the gene matches: 4. The CDR3 spans 13 residues. The germline V gene encodes CDR1 SGHDT and CDR2 YYEEEE.

The CDR3 DNA is TGTGCCACCAGCAGAGAGACAGCGGGAGGGTCAGGACCTGAGCAGTTCTTC. Translated, it gives CATSRETAGGSGPEQFF. V is TRBV15 and J is TRBJ2-1; 10 bases line up with TRBD2. The CDR3 length is 17 residues. Germline trimming cut 0 bases from V and 9 bases from J; bases unmatched to any gene: 11. Germline values: CDR1 LNHNV, CDR2 YYDKDF (reference sequence).